Below are 19 T cell receptor beta chains sequenced from a single sample in a study of TIL therapy for anti-PD-1-resistant metastatic lung cancer. The time point denotes: pre-treatment sample, taken before nivolumab and TIL therapy. Most excised metastases sampled were pleural nodules or supraclavicular lymph nodes. This was the immunoSEQ v3 assay. TCRdb's copy holds only in-frame clones and misses some; the assay was immunoSEQ multiplex PCR. The table records about 50,000 clones, less than 75% of them present only once. Specimen: tumor tissue, collected at baseline. The origin of the receptors is a person between 25 and 80 years old with non-small cell lung cancer.

The chain recombines TRBV15 with TRBJ1-5; D might be TRBD1 (6 bases). The V gene lost 5 bases and the J gene lost 2 bases, with 10 bases spanning the gap. Germline CDR1 is LNHNV and CDR2 is YYDKDF (reference sequence). The CDR3 covers 14 residues. The CDR3 protein is CATSVGGGNQPQHF. The CDR3 DNA follows: TGTGCCACCAGCGTAGGGGGAGGCAATCAGCCCCAGCATTTT.

The chain carries TRBV7-8 and TRBJ1-1; D gene uncertain. Germline-derived CDR1 and CDR2 are SGHVS and FQNEAQ. Trimming left V 1 base short and J 8 bases short, with 8 bases between. The CDR3 totals 12 residues. CDR3 sequence: CASSLGGGEAFF. In DNA form, the CDR3 reads TGTGCCAGCAGCTTAGGGGGAGGGGAAGCTTTCTTT.

The chain is built from TRBV5-1 and TRBJ1-3; D is perhaps TRBD1 (5 bases). Germline values: CDR1 SGHRS, CDR2 YFSETQ. The CDR3 extends over 13 amino acids. Trimming took off 4 bases at V and 4 bases at J, with 9 bases between the two ends. CDR3 amino acids: CASSKGFGNTIYF. CDR3 bases: TGCGCCAGCAGCAAGGGGTTCGGAAACACCATATATTTT.

The rearrangement uses TRBV5-1 and TRBJ1-1; D is ambiguous. The CDR3 totals 13 residues. The ends were cut back, 9 bases at V and 0 bases at J, with 12 bases in the middle. Germline V gene lookup returns CDR1 SGHRS and CDR2 YFSETQ. The DNA for the CDR3 is TGCGCCACCTCGGCGGGAGTGAACACTGAAGCTTTCTTT. Protein sequence: CATSAGVNTEAFF.

This chain uses TRBV13 with TRBJ2-1, with a tentative D call TRBD2 (5 bases). The germline gives CDR1 PRHDT, CDR2 FYEKMQ (reference sequence). The CDR3 loop spans 17 amino acids. V was trimmed by 4 bases and J by 3 bases, leaving 19 bases between them. The CDR3 coding sequence is TGTGCCAGCAGCTCCCCGTCTGATTGGGGAGTCTACAATGAGCAGTTCTTC. Protein product: CASSSPSDWGVYNEQFF.

The chain uses TRBV6-1 and TRBJ2-2; no reliable D call. There are 13 residues in the CDR3. From germline, CDR1 is MNHNS and CDR2 SASEGT. Trimming cost V 1 base and J 5 bases, with 5 bases left between them. CDR3 amino acids: CASSEGTTGELFF. The CDR3 DNA reads as TGTGCCAGCAGTGAAGGGACGACCGGGGAGCTGTTTTTT.

The chain recombines TRBV9 with TRBJ2-4, with D unclear. With 0 bases removed from V and 0 bases from J, the gap between germline ends came to 10 bases. This CDR3 is built from 16 residues. The germline V gene has CDR1 SGDLS and CDR2 YYNGEE. CDR3 residues: CASSVGEELAKNIQYF. The CDR3, as DNA: TGTGCCAGCAGCGTAGGGGAAGAACTAGCCAAAAACATTCAGTACTTC.

The chain employs TRBV11-2 and TRBJ1-5; TRBD1 aligns across 7 bases. The CDR3 consists of 15 residues. Trimming cost V 1 base and J 6 bases; bases outside gene matches: 6. Germline CDR1 and CDR2: SGHAT and FQNNGV. The CDR3 nucleotides read TGTGCCAGCAGCTTAGGGTCAGGGGGAGGTCAGCCCCAGCATTTT. This codes for CASSLGSGGGQPQHF.

This clone was seen only once. The V and J genes are TRBV6-5 and TRBJ1-1, with 10 bases lining up with TRBD1. The germline V gene has CDR1 MNHEY and CDR2 SVGAGI. V trimming: 3 bases; J trimming: 1 base; junction bases outside the gene matches: 5. The CDR3 runs to 16 residues. The DNA of the CDR3 is TGTGCCAGCAGTTATGGGACAGGGGCCTCGAACACTGAAGCTTTCTTT. This translates into CASSYGTGASNTEAFF.

V gene TRBV27 combines with J gene TRBJ1-1, with TRBD1 matching over 9 bases. Germline values: CDR1 MNHEY, CDR2 SMNVEV (reference sequence). This CDR3 is 17 amino acids long. The ends lost 6 bases at V and 0 bases at J; junction bases unmatched: 11. The DNA for the CDR3 is TGTGCCAGCAGACTGCAAGGGACAGGGTTCTTGAACACTGAAGCTTTCTTT. It encodes CASRLQGTGFLNTEAFF.

This clone occurred a few times. The V and J genes are TRBV2 and TRBJ1-5; weak D call: TRBD1 (5 bases). Trimming took 4 bases from V and 3 from J, leaving 10 bases between them. CDR3 length: 14 residues. Germline V gives CDR1 SNHLY, CDR2 FYNNEI. The CDR3: CASSGVDINQPQHF. Here the CDR3 DNA reads TGTGCCAGCAGTGGGGTGGACATCAATCAGCCCCAGCATTTT.

The count of this clone is one. V is TRBV20-1 and J is TRBJ2-5; D gene uncertain. Per the germline V gene, CDR1 is DFQATT and CDR2 is SNEGSKA (reference sequence). V lost 3 bases to trimming and J lost 1 base, with 3 bases between them. This CDR3 is 11 amino acids long. The CDR3 DNA reads TGCAGTGCTAGTCTCCAAGAGACCCAGTACTTC. Amino acid sequence: CSASLQETQYF.

This clone is judged medium-sized (0.01 to 0.1%). The chain couples TRBV6-1 to TRBJ1-5; TRBD1 aligns across 7 bases. After removal of 5 bases from V and 7 bases from J, the junction contained 5 bases not matched to a gene. Germline CDR1 MNHNS, CDR2 SASEGT. This CDR3 spans 13 amino acids. The CDR3 is CASSFTGEQPQHF. CDR3 nucleotide sequence: TGTGCCAGCAGTTTTACAGGGGAACAGCCCCAGCATTTT.

V usage is TRBV6-4 and J usage is TRBJ1-3; no clear D. Looked up from germline, CDR1 is MRHNA and CDR2 is SNTAGT. V was cut by 9 bases and J by 0 bases, with 15 bases left in between. The CDR3 length is 15 residues. The CDR3: CARMINLSSGNTIYF. CDR3 nucleotides: TGTGCCAGGATGATAAATCTTAGCTCTGGAAACACCATATATTTT.

The chain links TRBV7-2 to TRBJ2-1, with D perhaps TRBD1 (6 bases). The CDR3 is 16 amino acids. Germline values: CDR1 SGHTA, CDR2 FQGNSA. Trimming shortened V by 3 bases and J by 5 bases, and 17 bases separated the two germline ends. The chain's CDR3 is CASSFRSGTLNNEQFF. In DNA form, the CDR3 reads TGTGCCAGCAGCTTTCGTTCCGGGACACTCAACAATGAGCAGTTCTTC.

This chain uses TRBV19 with TRBJ1-2; D unclear. The CDR3 sequence is 18 residues long. Germline CDR1 and CDR2: LNHDA and SQIVND (reference sequence). V was shortened by 4 bases and J by 4 bases, with 25 bases between the two germline ends. For the CDR3, the DNA is TGTGCCAGTAGTACAGAATTGGCTCGGGCCGCGAGTCTCTATGGCTACACCTTC. It specifies CASSTELARAASLYGYTF.

This clone has just one count. The chain combines TRBV7-6 with TRBJ2-5; TRBD1 or TRBD2 may be the D gene (8 bases each). V lost 1 base and J 4 bases, leaving 22 bases between the germline ends. Per the germline V gene, CDR1 is SGHVS and CDR2 is FNYEAQ. This CDR3 comprises 18 residues. The CDR3, as DNA: TGTGCCAGCAGCTTAGTACCCGGGGGGGACAGGAGGCGAGAGACCCAGTACTTC. Its translation: CASSLVPGGDRRRETQYF.

This clone has more than one count but fewer than ten. The chain is built from TRBV29-1 and TRBJ2-1; 10 positions match TRBD2. Germline V CDR1 and CDR2: SQVTM, ANQGSEA. The length of the CDR3 is 15 residues. V lost 1 base to trimming and J lost 6 bases; unmatched junction nucleotides: 6. CDR3 residues: CSVEGLAGAPNEQFF. The CDR3 region has the DNA TGCAGCGTTGAAGGCCTAGCGGGAGCTCCCAATGAGCAGTTCTTC.

This chain joins TRBV28 and TRBJ1-1, with TRBD1 as a possible D gene (5 bases). The CDR3 has 15 amino acids. V was clipped by 7 bases and J by 2 bases, with 17 bases between them. CDR1 is MDHEN and CDR2 is SYDVKM in the germline V gene. DNA for the CDR3: TGTGCCAGCACTCTCACCTCGACAGCTAACACTGAAGCTTTCTTT. Protein product: CASTLTSTANTEAFF.